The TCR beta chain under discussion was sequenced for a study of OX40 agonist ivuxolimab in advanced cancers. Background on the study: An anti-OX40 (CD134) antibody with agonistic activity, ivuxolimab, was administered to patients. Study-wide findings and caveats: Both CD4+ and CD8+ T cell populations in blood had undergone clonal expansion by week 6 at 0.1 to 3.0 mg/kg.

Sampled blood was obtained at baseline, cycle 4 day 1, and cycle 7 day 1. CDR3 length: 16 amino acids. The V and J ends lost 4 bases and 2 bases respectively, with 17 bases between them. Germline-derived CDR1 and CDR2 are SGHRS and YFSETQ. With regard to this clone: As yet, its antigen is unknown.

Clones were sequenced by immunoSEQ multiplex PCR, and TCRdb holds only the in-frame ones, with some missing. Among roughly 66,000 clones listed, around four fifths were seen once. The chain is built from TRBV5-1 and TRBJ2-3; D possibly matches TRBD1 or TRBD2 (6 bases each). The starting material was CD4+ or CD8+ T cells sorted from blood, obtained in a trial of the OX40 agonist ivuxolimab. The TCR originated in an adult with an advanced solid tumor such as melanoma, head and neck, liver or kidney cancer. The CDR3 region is CASSRLLGGATDTQYF. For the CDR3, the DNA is TGCGCCAGCAGCCGCTTACTGGGGGGCGCCACAGATACGCAGTATTTT.